The 9 T cell receptor beta chains below were found in one sample sequenced in a study of cytomegalovirus exposure and HLA in healthy donors. Primers for the PCR totalled 60 Vbeta and 13 Jbeta. Data came from immunoSEQ multiplex PCR; TCRdb stores just in-frame clones and leaves some out. This repertoire shows some 250,000 clones, over 80% found once; its top ten account for around 5.7%. Sequenced input: PBMCs. These receptors all come from a woman aged 40 to 55 in good health and CMV-seropositive.

The chain joins TRBV5-1 to TRBJ2-7, with no clear D. The CDR3 has 12 amino acids. V lost 5 bases to trimming and J lost 3 bases, with 9 bases between them. The germline V gene encodes CDR1 SGHRS and CDR2 YFSETQ. The CDR3 is CASSLDIYEQYF. The CDR3 DNA reads TGCGCCAGCAGTCTCGACATCTACGAGCAGTACTTC.

The sample holds a few counts of this clone. V and J are TRBV6-1 and TRBJ1-2; D gene ambiguous. Germline-derived CDR1 and CDR2 are MNHNS and SASEGT. CDR3 length: 17 residues. Deletions cut 3 bases from V and 0 bases from J, with 17 bases between. As DNA, the CDR3 is TGTGCCAGCAGTGAGGGAGGACTTCTCCGAGCTAACTATGGCTACACCTTC. Amino acid sequence: CASSEGGLLRANYGYTF.

The chain carries TRBV4-2 and TRBJ1-2, with a weak D call TRBD1 (6 bases). There are 14 residues in the CDR3. The germline V gene has CDR1 LGHNA and CDR2 YNFKEQ. The V end was cut by 4 bases, the J end by 4 bases, with 13 bases between. The CDR3: CASSPGEGTYGYTF. CDR3 nucleotide sequence: TGTGCCAGCAGCCCAGGGGAGGGGACCTATGGCTACACCTTC.

This chain joins TRBV27 and TRBJ1-1; D is ambiguous. The length of the CDR3 is 12 residues. Trimming removed 4 bases at V and 4 bases at J, with 7 bases between. CDR1 MNHEY and CDR2 SMNVEV come from the germline V gene (reference sequence). CDR3 in amino acids: CASSSGFTEAFF. The DNA for the CDR3 is TGTGCCAGCAGTTCGGGGTTCACTGAAGCTTTCTTT.

The rearrangement joins TRBV7-7 to TRBJ2-5; 7 bases map to TRBD1. Germline CDR1 SSHAT, CDR2 FNYEAQ (reference sequence). The CDR3 has 14 residues. The V gene end was trimmed by 6 bases and the J gene end by 5 bases; junction bases not matched to a gene: 9. The CDR3 loop is CASSRQGQGETQYF. DNA for the CDR3: TGTGCCAGCAGTAGACAGGGCCAGGGGGAGACCCAGTACTTC.

The rearrangement uses TRBV5-1 and TRBJ1-1; 7 bases match TRBD1. CDR3 length: 16 residues. Germline V gene lookup returns CDR1 SGHRS and CDR2 YFSETQ. The J segment lost 0 bases and the V segment lost 4 bases, leaving 9 bases of the junction unmatched. Here the CDR3 reads CASSLGTVQMNTEAFF. CDR3 nucleotide sequence: TGCGCCAGCAGCCTGGGGACAGTCCAAATGAACACTGAAGCTTTCTTT.

The chain joins TRBV29-1 to TRBJ1-1, with TRBD1 matching 7 bases. Trimming took 4 bases from V and 0 from J; bases not matched to a gene: 2. This CDR3 is 13 amino acids long. CDR1 is SQVTM, CDR2 ANQGSEA, per germline. In DNA, the CDR3 is TGCAGCGTTGGACAGGGAGTGAACACTGAAGCTTTCTTT. Protein: CSVGQGVNTEAFF.

The chain joins TRBV7-9 to TRBJ1-1; D call uncertain. V gave up 2 bases and J gave up 3 bases, with 16 bases separating them. Germline V gene sequence: CDR1 SEHNR, CDR2 FQNEAQ (reference sequence). This CDR3 is 16 amino acids long. The CDR3 loop is CASSLYLVSTDTEAFF. The CDR3 coding sequence is TGTGCCAGCAGCTTATATTTGGTCTCTACGGACACTGAAGCTTTCTTT.

On this clone: Relative to the germline gene, one junction end is altered; a read error may explain this. The chain has TRBV7-7 and TRBJ2-1; 9 nucleotides match TRBD2. The CDR3 consists of 15 residues. Germline assignment: CDR1 SSHAT and CDR2 FNYEAQ (reference sequence). The CDR3: CASSFGTSGSNEQFF. Written as DNA, the CDR3 is TGTGCTAGCAGCTTCGGTACTAGCGGGTCCAATGAGCAGTTCTTC.